This T cell receptor beta chain was retrieved from a study of blood T cell repertoires in COVID-19 (dated by TCRdb to the early 2020s). Broadly, across the study: Collaborator samples came from the United States, Italy and Spain and covered acute and convalescent phases of COVID-19. The prospective study material was composed of cDNA or gDNA derived from T cells, B-cell-depleted T cells, or PBMCs. The dataset comprised deeply sampled blood TCRbeta repertoires from subjects exposed to, actively infected with, or recovered from COVID-19. The repertoires were released in a freely available public database intended as a resource for research on the immune response to SARS-CoV-2. The samples were drawn from the first 160 participants of the ongoing ImmuneRACE study and from 1,254 subjects provided by 6 global collaborators. Sample metadata almost always included a de-identified subject ID, COVID-19 status, age in years and sex. Where HLA class I and class II types were available, the types were taken from metadata supplied by the sample provider, not from assay-based typing. Overall study results and their limits: The quantity of clinical and demographic metadata differed by source and by participant and was supplied without curation.

In the prospective study, participants were roughly 18 to 95 years old, resided in 24 geographic areas of the United States, and were enrolled through a virtual design. Cohort assignment in the prospective study relied on participant-reported clinical history from a screening survey and a study questionnaire. In the prospective study, whole blood, serum and a nasopharyngeal or oropharyngeal swab were collected from each participant by mobile phlebotomists. Additional blood draws and questionnaires over an approximately two-month period could optionally be provided by prospective study participants. Prospective study blood samples were shipped either frozen or at room temperature before DNA extraction. Of note for this clone: The target of this receptor is not known. No clone much larger than this one lies a single base away; base qualities are absent.

Relative to germline, V is missing 2 bases and J is missing 7 bases, with 10 bases of the junction outside any gene match. Inclusive of the bounding cysteine and phenylalanine, the CDR3 is 16 residues long. The entry retains the CDR3 DNA only, 48 bases that are in frame from base 1. Sequences SGHAT (CDR1) and FQNNGV (CDR2) are obtained from the germline V gene. TCRbeta CDR3 regions were amplified from genomic DNA by means of the immunoSEQ Assay, a bias-controlled multiplex PCR. On the authors' methods: The number of nucleated cells in each sample was estimated by amplification of reference gene primers within the assay. To quantify the absolute abundance of each unique TCRbeta CDR3 rearrangement, sequence reads were collapsed and filtered. Productive Simpson clonality was computed per sample as the square root of Simpson's diversity index over productive rearrangements. Imported from immuneACCESS, the table was reduced by TCRdb to in-frame sequences with V and J called. These copies leave out some clones; in studies compared against another copy, an unresolved V gene accounts for under half, and the cause of the remainder is not known. Clone size and the V and J calls come from that table; the DNA yielded D and trimming. This sample is represented by hundreds of thousands of clones; about nine tenths of them were singletons. The top ten clonotypes cover about 4% of the sample.

The TCR was taken from a woman aged 25 to 39 with acute COVID-19. In this chain, TRBV11-2 is recombined with TRBJ2-1, and 8 bases in between align with TRBD2. Specimen: PBMCs or T cells enriched from blood (not recorded which). The sequenced DNA: TGTGCCAGCAGCTTACTCTCGGGGGGGCTGTGGAATGAGCAGTTCTTC. This codes for CASSLLSGGLWNEQFF.